This record looks at one T cell receptor (beta chain) sequence and its context. CDR3 length: 15 residues. V trimming: 4 bases; J trimming: 5 bases; junction bases outside the gene matches: 6. The sample belongs to a study of blood T cell repertoires in COVID-19. Across the study: Sample material is recorded as cDNA or gDNA derived from T cells, B-cell-depleted T cells, or PBMCs.

In the original workflow: Quantification of nucleated cells was approximated via reference gene primer amplification. Assay: immunoSEQ multiplex PCR; the TCRdb copy retains only in-frame clones and omits some. V, J and clone size were drawn from that table, and D and trimming were deduced from the DNA. The profile shows more than 130,000 clones, approximately 80% of them singletons. The chain couples TRBV23-1 to TRBJ2-1; TRBD1 matches 9 bases. TRBV23-1 is an ORF, and what it does is uncertain. The TCR sequence derives from a woman over 75 in a cohort sampled during active or convalescent COVID-19. Sequenced input: peripheral blood. In DNA form, the CDR3 reads TGCGCCAGCAGTCTGAAGGACAGGGGAGACAATGAGCAGTTCTTC. It is translated as CASSLKDRGDNEQFF.